This T cell receptor beta chain is drawn from a study of long-term antiretroviral therapy in people with HIV. Survey level was the resolution at which the v3.0 immunoSEQ assay ran. Sequencing targeted about 35,000-50,000 T-cell genomes per sample. Method: immunoSEQ multiplex PCR; TCRdb's copy keeps in-frame clones and lacks some. The table records about 48,000 clones, around 80% of them present only once. A word on this clone: Its antigen is unidentified.

This CDR3 is built from 15 residues. Germline-derived CDR1 and CDR2 are LNHDA and SQIVND (reference sequence). V shed 7 bases, J shed 0 bases, and the junction held 8 bases outside the gene matches. All donors provided no fewer than one pre-ART and no fewer than two post-ART PBMC samples. Study results and limitations: Blood specimens, gathered between the mid-2000s and the late 2010s, were possibly obtained under older ART regimens.

The rearrangement uses TRBV19 and TRBJ1-1; 7 nucleotides line up with TRBD1. The TCR was taken from a woman younger than 35 with HIV. This specimen was unsorted PBMCs, taken 0.8 years after starting antiretroviral therapy. The CDR3 sequence is CASTRGQPLNTEAFF. Here the CDR3 DNA reads TGTGCCAGTACCCGGGGACAGCCCCTGAACACTGAAGCTTTCTTT.